This T cell receptor (beta chain) is drawn from a study of blood T cell repertoires in COVID-19. The V gene's germline CDR1 is SEHNR and CDR2 FQNEAQ (reference sequence). The CDR3 spans 14 residues. J was trimmed by 4 bases and V by 1 base; bases with no gene match: 0. Study processing details: Amplification of reference gene primers was used by the study to estimate nucleated cell counts. Sequencing was performed with immunoSEQ multiplex PCR; in TCRdb, only in-frame clones are kept and a portion is missing. The DNA was the basis for D and trimming; V, J and clone size are from that table. The top ten hold more than 0.85% of the sample, which has 350,000 to 450,000 clones, more than 85% seen once.

The sample comprised PBMCs or T cells enriched from blood (not recorded which). This TCR came from a woman aged 40 to 55 who had been exposed to COVID-19. The J gene is TRBJ2-2, the V gene TRBV7-9; TRBD2 aligns across 7 bases. The CDR3, as DNA: TGTGCCAGCAGCTTAGTAGCGGGCACCGGGGAGCTGTTTTTT. Protein: CASSLVAGTGELFF.